Listed below are T cell receptor beta chains from one sample, sequenced in a study of blood T cell repertoires in COVID-19. Some clones are missing from TCRdb's copy, which holds only in-frame ones; the method was immunoSEQ multiplex PCR. The table lists about 140,000 clones, around 81% of them singletons. Input material: peripheral blood. These receptors originate from a human donor in a cohort sampled during active COVID-19. Both conserved end residues are part of each CDR3. D genes are given only for firm matches. The listing skips clone size in some rows; elsewhere it reads once, few, many or a size class.

size: medium-sized; D: TRBD2; V: TRBV4-3; J: TRBJ2-2; DNA: TGCGCCAGCAGCCAAGAGCGGGAGAGTGTTCTGGGGTGGGTCACCGGGGAGCTGTTTTTT; CDR3: CASSQERESVLGWVTGELFF
size: NA; D: TRBD1; V: TRBV5-1; J: TRBJ1-6; DNA: TGCGCCAGCAGCGGGACAGGTCTTGGGTCACCCCTCCACTTT; CDR3: CASSGTGLGSPLHF
size: NA; D: TRBD1; V: TRBV29-1; J: TRBJ2-5; DNA: TGCAGCGTTGAAGACCCGGGACAGGTCCAAGAGACCCAGTACTTC; CDR3: CSVEDPGQVQETQYF
size: few; D: TRBD1; V: TRBV5-8; J: TRBJ1-2; DNA: TGTGCCAGCAGCTTGGCCCGTCCCGGACAGGGCCCAATCCGCTACACCTTC; CDR3: CASSLARPGQGPIRYTF
size: NA; D: NA; V: TRBV7-6; J: TRBJ1-4; DNA: TGTGCCAGCAGCCCCATGATACAGGAGAATGAAAAACTGTTTTTT; CDR3: CASSPMIQENEKLFF
size: NA; D: NA; V: TRBV7-8; J: TRBJ1-5; DNA: TGTGCCAGCAGCCCTTTCAATCAGCCCCAGCATTTT; CDR3: CASSPFNQPQHF
size: once; D: TRBD1; V: TRBV4-3; J: TRBJ1-2; DNA: TGCGCCAGCAGCCAAGACTTGCAGGGGGGCGGCTATGGCTACACCTTC; CDR3: CASSQDLQGGGYGYTF
size: NA; D: TRBD2; V: TRBV23-1; J: TRBJ2-1; DNA: TGCGCCAGCAGTCACCTAGCGGGAGGCCCTAAAACCTACAATGAGCAGTTCTTC; CDR3: CASSHLAGGPKTYNEQFF
size: few; D: TRBD1; V: TRBV7-9; J: TRBJ2-7; DNA: TGTGCCAGCAGCCAGGGACAGGGGTCGATCTACGAGCAGTACTTC; CDR3: CASSQGQGSIYEQYF
size: NA; D: NA; V: TRBV9; J: TRBJ2-2; DNA: TGTGCCAGCTCTCCCCGGCGGGGTGTGTTTTTT; CDR3: CASSPRRGVFF
size: NA; D: TRBD2; V: TRBV4-3; J: TRBJ2-7; DNA: TGCGCCAGCAGCCCCACTACTAGCGGCTCCTACGAGCAGTACTTC; CDR3: CASSPTTSGSYEQYF
size: NA; D: NA; V: TRBV25-1; J: TRBJ1-2; DNA: TGTGCCAGCAGTGAATCTGGGGGACATCGGGCTAACTATGGCTACACCTTC; CDR3: CASSESGGHRANYGYTF
size: NA; D: TRBD1; V: TRBV5-1; J: TRBJ2-7; DNA: TGCGCCAGCAGCCCCCTCCCGGGACAGGGGACCTACGAGCAGTACTTC; CDR3: CASSPLPGQGTYEQYF
size: once; D: TRBD1; V: TRBV7-2; J: TRBJ2-6; DNA: TGTGCCAGCAGCTTAGCGGGGACAGGGGGAACCTCTGGGGCCAACGTCCTGACTTTC; CDR3: CASSLAGTGGTSGANVLTF
size: NA; D: TRBD1; V: TRBV6-5; J: TRBJ1-1; DNA: TGTGCCAGCAGCCCCGGACAGGGAGCTGAAGCTTTCTTT; CDR3: CASSPGQGAEAFF
size: NA; D: NA; V: TRBV9; J: TRBJ1-1; DNA: TGTGCCAGCAGCCGTGGCGGGCCATGGGACACTGAAGCTTTCTTT; CDR3: CASSRGGPWDTEAFF
size: NA; D: NA; V: TRBV6-5; J: TRBJ1-2; DNA: TGTGCCAGCAGTTACTCGGGACTCGAGAGCTACACCTTC; CDR3: CASSYSGLESYTF
size: once; D: NA; V: TRBV18; J: TRBJ2-2; DNA: TGTGCCAGCTCACCAGACACCTTATCGAACACCGGGGAGCTGTTTTTT; CDR3: CASSPDTLSNTGELFF
size: once; D: TRBD1; V: TRBV10-3; J: TRBJ2-7; DNA: TGTGCCATCAGGCCGGGACAGGGTCCCTACGAGCAGTACTTC; CDR3: CAIRPGQGPYEQYF
size: NA; D: NA; V: TRBV11-2; J: TRBJ2-7; DNA: TGTGCCAGCACCCCAGCGTGGAGTTCCTACGAGCAGTACTTC; CDR3: CASTPAWSSYEQYF
size: NA; D: TRBD2; V: TRBV5-1; J: TRBJ2-7; DNA: TGCGCCAGCAGCCACACGGGACTAGCGGGAGGAACCTACGAGCAGTACTTC; CDR3: CASSHTGLAGGTYEQYF
size: NA; D: TRBD2; V: TRBV7-9; J: TRBJ2-1; DNA: TGTGCCAGCAGCTTTAGTCAGGGACTAGCGGGAGGGCCCTCGAATGAGCAGTTCTTC; CDR3: CASSFSQGLAGGPSNEQFF
size: NA; D: NA; V: TRBV9; J: TRBJ2-3; DNA: TGTGCCAGCAGCGTAGACCCCTCCGGGACGCAGTATTTT; CDR3: CASSVDPSGTQYF
size: few; D: TRBD2; V: TRBV27; J: TRBJ2-3; DNA: TGTGCCAGCACCTCGGCGGGAGTTATAGATACGCAGTATTTT; CDR3: CASTSAGVIDTQYF
size: NA; D: TRBD2; V: TRBV6-2/TRBV6-3; J: TRBJ2-7; DNA: TGTGCCAGCAGCAACGGACTAGCGGGAGCGTCTGAGCAGTACTTC; CDR3: CASSNGLAGASEQYF
size: NA; D: NA; V: TRBV3-1/TRBV3-2; J: TRBJ2-3; DNA: TGTGCCAGCAGCCCGGGACTCGCCGGAGATACGCAGTATTTT; CDR3: CASSPGLAGDTQYF
size: NA; D: TRBD2; V: TRBV18; J: TRBJ2-1; DNA: TGTGCCAGCTCACCTACTAGCGGGAGGGCCTATGAGCAGTTCTTC; CDR3: CASSPTSGRAYEQFF
size: NA; D: TRBD2; V: TRBV6-1; J: TRBJ2-7; DNA: TGTGCCAGCAGGGAACTAGCGGGAGGGTCGGTTTTCTCCGAGCAGTACTTC; CDR3: CASRELAGGSVFSEQYF
size: NA; D: NA; V: TRBV7-9; J: TRBJ2-5; DNA: TGTGCCAGCAGCTTAGAGGGACTCGCGCAAGAGACCCAGTACTTC; CDR3: CASSLEGLAQETQYF
size: NA; D: NA; V: TRBV28; J: TRBJ1-5; DNA: TGTGCCAGCAGTAGGGGCCCCCTCCACAATCAGCCCCAGCATTTT; CDR3: CASSRGPLHNQPQHF
size: NA; D: NA; V: TRBV18; J: TRBJ1-5; DNA: TGTGCCAGCTCGGTTGCAGGGCCTCCTGAGAGGCCCCAGCATTTT; CDR3: CASSVAGPPERPQHF
size: NA; D: TRBD2; V: TRBV9; J: TRBJ2-1; DNA: TGTGCCAGCAGCGTCGGGAGGACGTACAATGAGCAGTTCTTC; CDR3: CASSVGRTYNEQFF
size: once; D: NA; V: TRBV6-5; J: TRBJ2-6; DNA: TGTGCCAGCAGCAAAGGGGCCGGGGCCAACGTCCTGACTTTC; CDR3: CASSKGAGANVLTF
size: NA; D: TRBD1; V: TRBV5-6; J: TRBJ2-7; DNA: TGTGCCAGCAGCTTGGCCGGGACAGGCTTGTACGAGCAGTACTTC; CDR3: CASSLAGTGLYEQYF
size: once; D: NA; V: TRBV6-5; J: TRBJ2-7; DNA: TGTGCCAGCAGTTCTACAGGGGGGGACCTATACGAGCAGTACTTC; CDR3: CASSSTGGDLYEQYF
size: NA; D: TRBD2; V: TRBV29-1; J: TRBJ2-5; DNA: TGCAGCGTTGCGTTCGGGGGAGGGGAGACCCAGTACTTC; CDR3: CSVAFGGGETQYF
size: once; D: TRBD2; V: TRBV19; J: TRBJ2-2; DNA: TGTGCCAGTAGTGCGGGACTAGCGGGACCCGGGGAGCTGTTTTTT; CDR3: CASSAGLAGPGELFF
size: few; D: NA; V: TRBV28; J: TRBJ1-5; DNA: TGTGCCAGCACCTTGTGGCTCAATCAGCCCCAGCATTTT; CDR3: CASTLWLNQPQHF
size: once; D: TRBD1; V: TRBV6-2/TRBV6-3; J: TRBJ1-2; DNA: TGTGCCAGCAATTATCCGGGACAGGGGGCGCGTACCGGTGGCTACACCTTC; CDR3: CASNYPGQGARTGGYTF
size: NA; D: NA; V: TRBV27; J: TRBJ2-7; DNA: TGTGCCAGCAGTTCCCGACTAGTCAGAGGTCTAGGGGAGCAGTACTTC; CDR3: CASSSRLVRGLGEQYF
size: NA; D: TRBD1; V: TRBV7-9; J: TRBJ2-7; DNA: TGTGCCAGCACCATAGGACAGGTCTCCTACGAGCAGTACTTC; CDR3: CASTIGQVSYEQYF
size: NA; D: NA; V: TRBV9; J: TRBJ1-3; DNA: TGTGCCAGCAGCGCCTCCCAGGTCTCTGGAAACACCATATATTTT; CDR3: CASSASQVSGNTIYF
size: few; D: NA; V: TRBV19; J: TRBJ1-5; DNA: TGTGCCAGTAGCACAGGACGGGTATCGAATCAGCCCCAGCATTTT; CDR3: CASSTGRVSNQPQHF
size: NA; D: NA; V: TRBV6-2/TRBV6-3; J: TRBJ1-1; DNA: TGTGCCAGCAGTTACTCGCGTGGGGGCCAAGGGAACACTGAAGCTTTCTTT; CDR3: CASSYSRGGQGNTEAFF
size: NA; D: NA; V: TRBV7-2; J: TRBJ2-5; DNA: TGTGCCAGCAGCTCACTCCCTACACCGGGGGAGACCCAGTACTTC; CDR3: CASSSLPTPGETQYF
size: once; D: NA; V: TRBV14; J: TRBJ1-1; DNA: TGTGCCAGCAGCTTCGACAGAGAAACTGAAGCTTTCTTT; CDR3: CASSFDRETEAFF
size: NA; D: NA; V: TRBV4-3; J: TRBJ2-5; DNA: TGCGCCAGCAGCCAAGGTGGTCCCGAGGGGGGGGGAGAACAAGAGACCCAGTACTTC; CDR3: CASSQGGPEGGGEQETQYF
size: once; D: NA; V: TRBV6-6; J: TRBJ2-5; DNA: TGTGCCAGCAGCTCTCTGTACTTCCAAGAGACCCAGTACTTC; CDR3: CASSSLYFQETQYF
size: NA; D: NA; V: TRBV20-1; J: TRBJ2-7; DNA: TGCAGTGCCCCGTACAGCTACGAGCAGTACTTC; CDR3: CSAPYSYEQYF
size: NA; D: NA; V: TRBV28; J: TRBJ2-2; DNA: TGTGCCAGCGGACCCCCGGGGGGCGGGACCGGGGAGCTGTTTTTT; CDR3: CASGPPGGGTGELFF
size: NA; D: TRBD2; V: TRBV29-1; J: TRBJ2-1; DNA: TGCAGCGTTGATAGGCTAGCGGGACTCCATGAGCAGTTCTTC; CDR3: CSVDRLAGLHEQFF
size: NA; D: TRBD2; V: TRBV28; J: TRBJ2-7; DNA: TGTGCCAGCAGTTCGCTAGCGGGAGTGAACTACGAGCAGTACTTC; CDR3: CASSSLAGVNYEQYF
size: NA; D: TRBD2; V: TRBV4-2; J: TRBJ2-1; DNA: TGTGCCAGCAGCCCTACTTTAGCGGGAAGCAATGAGCAGTTCTTC; CDR3: CASSPTLAGSNEQFF